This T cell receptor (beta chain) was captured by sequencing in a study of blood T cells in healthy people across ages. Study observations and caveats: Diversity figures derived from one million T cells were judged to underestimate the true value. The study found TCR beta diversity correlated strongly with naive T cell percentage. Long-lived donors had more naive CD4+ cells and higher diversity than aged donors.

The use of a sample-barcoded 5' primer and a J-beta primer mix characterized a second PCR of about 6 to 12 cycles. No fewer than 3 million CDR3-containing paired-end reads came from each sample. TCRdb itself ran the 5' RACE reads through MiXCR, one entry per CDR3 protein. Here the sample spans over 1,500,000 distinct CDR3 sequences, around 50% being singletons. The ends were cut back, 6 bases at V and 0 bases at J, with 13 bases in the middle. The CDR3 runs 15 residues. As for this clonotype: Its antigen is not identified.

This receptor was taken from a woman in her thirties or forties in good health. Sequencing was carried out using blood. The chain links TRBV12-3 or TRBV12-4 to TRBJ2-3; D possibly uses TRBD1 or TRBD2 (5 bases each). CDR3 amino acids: CASRWDLPSTDTQYF. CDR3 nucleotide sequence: TGTGCCAGCAGATGGGACCTTCCTAGCACAGATACGCAGTATTTT.